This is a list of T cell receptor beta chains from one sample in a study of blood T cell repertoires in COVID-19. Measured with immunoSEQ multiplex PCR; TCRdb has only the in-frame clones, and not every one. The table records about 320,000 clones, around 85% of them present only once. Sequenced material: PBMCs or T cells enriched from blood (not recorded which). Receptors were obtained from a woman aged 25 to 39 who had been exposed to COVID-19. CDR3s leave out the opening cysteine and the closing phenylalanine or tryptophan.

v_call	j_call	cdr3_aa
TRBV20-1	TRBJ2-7	SASRPSGRRGEQY
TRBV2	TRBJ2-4	ASSDMEGALAKNIQY
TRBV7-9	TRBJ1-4	ASSRAGNRTNEKLF
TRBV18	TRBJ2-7	ASSPASLEQY
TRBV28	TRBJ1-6	ATGQNNSPLH
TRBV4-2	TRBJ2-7	ASSQGGTGMFYEQY
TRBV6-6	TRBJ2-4	ASSYEDTYIQY
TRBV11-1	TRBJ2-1	ASSLAPGEYNEQF
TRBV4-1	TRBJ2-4	ASSQDAGDRLNIQY
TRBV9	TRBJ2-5	ASSVSGETQY
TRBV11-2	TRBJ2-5	ASSLPTSGVPETQY
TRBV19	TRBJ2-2	ASSTMTAYTGELF
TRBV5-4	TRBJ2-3	ASRVRGAGSDTQY
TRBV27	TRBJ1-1	ASSLSTQTGYAEAF
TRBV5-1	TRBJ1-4	ASSLTQGQGEKLF
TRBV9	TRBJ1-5	ASSTGGNQPQH
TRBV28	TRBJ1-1	ASSLPGNGGTEAF
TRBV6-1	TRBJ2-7	AGSEMEISSYEQY
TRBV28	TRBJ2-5	ASSSPGLADETQY
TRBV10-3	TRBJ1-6	AITIDRGNSPLH
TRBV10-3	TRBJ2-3	ATLTNVQDTQY
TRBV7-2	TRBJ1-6	ASSRDNSPLH
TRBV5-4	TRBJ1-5	ASSLADRDDQPQH
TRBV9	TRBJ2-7	ASSVQAGGSYEQY
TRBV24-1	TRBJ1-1	ATVGTGTNTEAF
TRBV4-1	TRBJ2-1	ASSQDSASGTYNEQF
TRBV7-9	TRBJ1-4	ASSRREEKLF
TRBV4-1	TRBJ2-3	ASSQVVSADTQY
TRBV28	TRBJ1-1	ASSNHRVLTEAF
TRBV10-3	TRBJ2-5	AISESTRETQY
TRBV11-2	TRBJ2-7	ASRRTSGEKAYEQY
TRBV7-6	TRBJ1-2	ASSLSQGNGYT
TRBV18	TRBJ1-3	ASSPDSVGNTIY
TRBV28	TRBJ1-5	ASRSGGYSNQPQH
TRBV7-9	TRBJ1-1	ASSLIAGVTEAF
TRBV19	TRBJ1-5	ASNTGGSNQPQH
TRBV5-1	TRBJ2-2	ASSSGQGSNTGELF
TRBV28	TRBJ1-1	ASRLQGNTEAF
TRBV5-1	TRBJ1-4	ASSSRRFLAGGAEKLF
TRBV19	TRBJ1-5	ASSPWTGNSNQPQH
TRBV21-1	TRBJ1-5	ASSISTGYHQPQH
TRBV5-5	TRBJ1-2	ASSSFGTGRHGYT
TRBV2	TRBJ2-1	ASRAQTGGGTDEQF
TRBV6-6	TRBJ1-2	ASSSDGVNYGYT
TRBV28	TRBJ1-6	ASSFTTVYNSPLH